This record covers a single T cell receptor beta chain. Its antigen is not identified. Trimming pared 5 bases from V and 4 bases from J, leaving 18 bases between. The CDR3 runs to 15 residues. In germline, CDR1 is MNHEY, CDR2 SMNVEV (reference sequence). The data are from a study of early stage breast cancer tumors. Blood replicates held 0.5 ug DNA, tumor or normal breast approximately 1.5 ug, two each. TCRdb keeps only in-frame clones here, not all; method: immunoSEQ multiplex PCR. The sample records around 71,000 clones, roughly 84% being singletons. General study results and limits: Enriched TCRB sequences shared across patients were mostly commonly generated sequences. Unsorted bulk genomic DNA sequencing lacked pairing and functional marker data.

V is TRBV27 and J is TRBJ2-7; TRBD2 might be the D (6 bases). Sequenced sample: blood. The source is a person in their 60s with breast cancer. Here the CDR3 DNA reads TGTGCCAGCAGTCCCTGGCCAGCGGGCGCTTACGAGCAGTACTTC. It codes for CASSPWPAGAYEQYF.